The rows below give T cell receptor beta chains drawn from one sample of a study of Ad26.COV2.S vaccination and SARS-CoV-2 variants. Measured with immunoSEQ multiplex PCR; TCRdb has only the in-frame clones, and not every one. This sample has 150,000 to 200,000 clones, with roughly 87% found just once. Source: peripheral blood, taken after recovery from COVID-19. These receptors were obtained from a human donor who had recovered from COVID-19. CDR3s include the opening cysteine and the closing phenylalanine or tryptophan. The D gene is left open where the match is weak. Size is stated for part of the rows, as once, few or many counts, or as a class when the clone is expanded.

NA	TRBV11-2	TRBD2	TRBJ2-1	TGTGCCAGCAGCCCGGGGGGGACTATTAGATTTCTTCAGTTCTTC	CASSPGGTIRFLQFF
NA	TRBV28	NA	TRBJ1-1	TGTGCCAGCAGTTTATTGAGGTTGAACACTGAAGCTTTCTTT	CASSLLRLNTEAFF
NA	TRBV5-8	NA	TRBJ2-5	TGTGCCAGCAGCCAAGGGGGGGCAGGGGGCGAAGAGACCCAGTACTTC	CASSQGGAGGEETQYF
once	TRBV4-2	TRBD1	TRBJ2-7	TGTGCCAGCAGCCAGGCGGGACAGGAGTCCCACGAGCAGTACTTC	CASSQAGQESHEQYF
NA	TRBV7-8	TRBD1	TRBJ2-7	TGTGCCAGCAGCTTAGGTCTTATGGAGTGGGACAGGTCCTACGAGCAGTACTTC	CASSLGLMEWDRSYEQYF
NA	TRBV10-3	NA	TRBJ2-7	TGTGCCATCAGTGGCCTGTCGGACTCCTACGAGCAGTACTTC	CAISGLSDSYEQYF
NA	TRBV6-2/TRBV6-3	NA	TRBJ1-2	TGTGCCAGCAGTTATGATTTAGGGGCCACCTATGGCTACACCTTC	CASSYDLGATYGYTF
few	TRBV4-1	NA	TRBJ1-2	TGCGCCAGCAGCCAAGCGGGCGGGAGGTCCACCTTC	CASSQAGGRSTF
NA	TRBV2	TRBD2	TRBJ2-5	TGTGCCAGCAGTGAAGGGACTAGGGTTGAAGAGACCCAGTACTTC	CASSEGTRVEETQYF
NA	TRBV30	NA	TRBJ1-1	TGTGCCTGGAGTCCAGACCGAAACACTGAAGCTTTCTTT	CAWSPDRNTEAFF
few	TRBV5-1	TRBD2	TRBJ2-1	TGCGCCAGCAGCTTTGGTGGGACTAGCAGCAGGAGCTCCTACAATGAGCAGTTCTTC	CASSFGGTSSRSSYNEQFF
NA	TRBV6-5	TRBD1	TRBJ2-1	TGTGCCAGCAGTTACTACAGGGGCAATGAGCAGTTCTTC	CASSYYRGNEQFF
few	TRBV28	TRBD1	TRBJ2-2	TGTGCCAGCACTACGACCGGGACAGGGGGCGGTAGCACCGGGGAGCTGTTTTTT	CASTTTGTGGGSTGELFF
few	TRBV2	TRBD1	TRBJ1-6	TGTGCCAGCCCCGGGACAGCATATAATTCACCCCTCCACTTT	CASPGTAYNSPLHF
NA	TRBV7-8	NA	TRBJ1-6	TGTGCCAGCAGCCCAGAACCACAGGGCTATAATTCACCCCTCCACTTT	CASSPEPQGYNSPLHF
NA	TRBV5-6	NA	TRBJ1-3	TGTGCCAGCAGCCTCTTACTTGGAGGCGGCTTAGGGGGAAACACCATATATTTT	CASSLLLGGGLGGNTIYF
NA	TRBV7-9	TRBD1	TRBJ1-4	TGTGCCAGCAGCTTCCTTGGACAGGGCCCAAATGAAAAACTGTTTTTT	CASSFLGQGPNEKLFF
NA	TRBV7-3	NA	TRBJ2-5	TGTGCCAGCAGCAGGGGGGGTTCAGAGACCCAGTACTTC	CASSRGGSETQYF
NA	TRBV5-1	TRBD2	TRBJ2-7	TGCGCCAGCAGCTTGGAGGTAGCGGGAAGGAGCTTTCGAGGCGAGCAGTACTTC	CASSLEVAGRSFRGEQYF
few	TRBV6-1	NA	TRBJ1-5	TGTGCCAGCAGTGATCGGGCCCCACGCGATCAGCCCCAGCATTTT	CASSDRAPRDQPQHF
NA	TRBV25-1	NA	TRBJ2-1	TGTGCCAGCAGTCCCCTTTTAGGAGGGAATGAGCAGTTCTTC	CASSPLLGGNEQFF
NA	TRBV5-1	NA	TRBJ2-3	TGCGCCAGCAGCTTGGTGGTCAGAACAGATACGCAGTATTTT	CASSLVVRTDTQYF
NA	TRBV5-5	TRBD1	TRBJ2-5	TGTGCCAGCAGCACCTCGACAGGGTCCGAGACCCAGTACTTC	CASSTSTGSETQYF
NA	TRBV30	NA	TRBJ1-4	TGTGCCTGGAGCCGCATTGCAACTAATGAAAAACTGTTTTTT	CAWSRIATNEKLFF